The T cell receptor beta chain described here comes from a study of metastatic and nonmetastatic thyroid tumors. Looking at the study overall: From malignant and benign thyroid patients, repertoires in blood and in tumor or nodule tissue were compared. Study findings and constraints: It was reported that TCR beta diversity was significantly higher in malignant thyroid tumors than benign nodules, in blood and tumor.

This clone appeared many times. What it binds is unknown. TCRdb re-called the PCR reads through MiXCR. The repertoire includes about 40,000 clones, roughly 11% of them detected once, and under 25% sits in the top ten. No treatment of any kind had been given to any patient before thyroid surgery. CDR1 KGHDR and CDR2 SFDVKD come from the germline V gene. The CDR3 spans 16 residues. The V and J ends lost 6 bases and 7 bases respectively, with 21 bases between them. The rearrangement joins TRBV24-1 to TRBJ2-1, with D unclear. The sequenced sample was blood. The TCR comes from a female donor with papillary thyroid cancer or a benign thyroid nodule (not recorded which). Some clones in this sample may be carry-over from other donors' samples. The CDR3 sequence is CATSYISVFGGNEQFF. CDR3 nucleotides: TGTGCCACCAGTTACATCAGTGTTTTCGGTGGTAATGAGCAGTTCTTC.